The TCR beta chain described here comes from a study of blood T cells in healthy people across ages. Study-level results: For the donors, CMV status was unknown and possibly confounded expanded clonotype changes.

This clonotype appeared a few times. Antigen unknown. V lost 0 bases to trimming and J lost 4 bases; unmatched junction nucleotides: 11. The CDR3 is made up of 18 amino acids. Germline values: CDR1 SGHRS, CDR2 YFSETQ. Combining a sample-barcoded 5' primer with a J-beta primer mix, a second PCR ran for roughly 7 to 11 cycles. From the 5' RACE reads, TCRdb called clonotypes with MiXCR, one entry per CDR3 protein. This table holds about 1,400,000 distinct CDR3 sequences, 42% found once. This receptor was identified in a woman aged 18-35 years in good health. Sequencing used blood. The chain employs TRBV5-1 and TRBJ2-7; 12 bases align to TRBD2. The CDR3 DNA sequence: TGCGCCAGCAGCTTGGCCCCTAGCGGGGGGGCCGGTATGTACGAGCAGTACTTC. Its protein product is CASSLAPSGGAGMYEQYF.